Below are 32 T cell receptor beta chains sequenced from a single sample in a study of beta chain features in type 1 diabetes. Notes on the study in general: Researchers report that Type 1 diabetes patients had moderately but significantly shorter TCRB CDR3s across all four CD4+ subsets.

Their target antigens are unknown. Every isolated RNA sample was fully reverse transcribed, so sequencing captured expressed TCRB transcripts. Profiled with immunoSEQ multiplex PCR; TCRdb holds only in-frame clones, not every one. The profile shows fewer than 25,000 clones, 55% to 75% of them singletons. Material for sequencing was Tregs from blood. The receptors derive from a young man with type 1 diabetes.

The V call is TRBV14, the J call TRBJ2-1; 7 bases line up with TRBD2. Germline V lookup: CDR1 SGHDN, CDR2 FVKESK. J was trimmed by 12 bases and V by 5 bases; bases with no gene match: 7. The length of the CDR3 is 12 residues. This CDR3 is CASSASGIRQFF. The CDR3 coding sequence is TGTGCCAGCAGCGCCAGCGGGATCCGGCAGTTCTTC.

The table lists this clone with a few counts. This chain joins TRBV28 and TRBJ2-2, with 8 bases aligning to TRBD1. Germline loops: CDR1 MDHEN, CDR2 SYDVKM. V lost 6 bases and J lost 4; bases outside the gene matches: 4. This CDR3 has 14 amino acids. The CDR3 region is CASRGQGRTGELFF. The DNA for the CDR3 is TGTGCCAGCAGAGGACAGGGACGCACCGGGGAGCTGTTTTTT.

V gene TRBV5-1 combines with J gene TRBJ2-5, with D unresolved. Trimming shortened V by 4 bases and J by 1 base, and 11 bases separated the two germline ends. There are 14 residues in the CDR3. The V gene's germline CDR1 is SGHRS and CDR2 YFSETQ. CDR3 residues: CASSQMASQETQYF. CDR3 in DNA: TGCGCCAGCAGCCAAATGGCCAGCCAAGAGACCCAGTACTTC. Based on the CDR3 plus reference TRBV5-1 and TRBJ2-5, the full variable domain is KAGVTQTPRYLIKTRGQQVTLSCSPISGHRSVSWYQQTPGQGLQFLFEYFSETQRNKGNFPGRFSGRQFSNSRSEMNVSTLELGDSALYLCASSQMASQETQYFGPGTRLLVL.

V and J are TRBV2 and TRBJ2-1; 8 bases line up with TRBD2. V lost 2 bases and J lost 3; bases outside the gene matches: 3. Germline CDR1 is SNHLY and CDR2 is FYNNEI. The CDR3 has 15 residues. CDR3 nucleotide sequence: TGTGCCAGCAGTGAATGGCGGGGGGACTACAATGAGCAGTTCTTC. Translating gives CASSEWRGDYNEQFF.

CDR3 amino acids: CASSEAAGAKNIQYF. CDR3 coding DNA: TGTGCCAGCAGTGAAGCGGCGGGGGCCAAAAACATTCAGTACTTC. The chain links TRBV2 to TRBJ2-4, with D perhaps TRBD2 (6 bases). There are 15 residues in the CDR3. The V gene's germline CDR1 is SNHLY and CDR2 FYNNEI. V was pared by 0 bases and J by 1 base, with 7 bases between.

V usage is TRBV28 and J usage is TRBJ2-2; D is undetermined. V was clipped by 4 bases and J by 7 bases, with 4 bases between them. Germline assignment: CDR1 MDHEN and CDR2 SYDVKM. This CDR3 has 11 residues. This CDR3 reads CASSSSGELFF. The CDR3, as DNA: TGTGCCAGCAGTTCGAGCGGGGAGCTGTTTTTT.

V gene TRBV7-9 combines with J gene TRBJ2-3; TRBD2 matches at 8 bases. The CDR3 runs to 15 residues. The germline CDR1 and CDR2 sequences are SEHNR and FQNEAQ (reference sequence). The V and J ends lost 2 bases and 4 bases, in that order; junction bases with no gene match: 5. The CDR3 DNA reads TGTGCCAGCAGCTTAAGACTAGCGACGGCAGATACGCAGTATTTT. This sequence encodes CASSLRLATADTQYF.

The chain links TRBV25-1 to TRBJ1-6; 8 bases align to TRBD1. The J segment lost 13 bases and the V segment lost 6 bases, leaving 14 bases of the junction unmatched. The length of the CDR3 is 15 residues. In germline, CDR1 is MGHDK, CDR2 SYGVNS. CDR3: CASSLTGTGTFPLHF. DNA of the CDR3: TGTGCCAGCAGCCTAACCGGGACAGGCACATTCCCCCTCCACTTT.

The chain couples TRBV7-9 to TRBJ1-1, with 8 nucleotides matching TRBD1. This CDR3 has 13 amino acids. Germline assignment: CDR1 SEHNR and CDR2 FQNEAQ (reference sequence). The J segment lost 3 bases and the V segment lost 5 bases, leaving 2 bases of the junction unmatched. The CDR3 region is CASSQGADTEAFF. CDR3 nucleotides: TGTGCCAGCAGCCAGGGGGCCGACACTGAAGCTTTCTTT. Combining the CDR3 with reference TRBV7-9 and TRBJ1-1 gives the whole variable domain DTGVSQNPRHKITKRGQNVTFRCDPISEHNRLYWYRQTLGQGPEFLTYFQNEAQLEKSRLLSDRFSAERPKGSFSTLEIQRTEQGDSAMYLCASSQGADTEAFFGQGTRLTVV.

The V gene is TRBV14, the J gene TRBJ2-1; the D gene is possibly TRBD2 (6 bases). Germline lookup yields CDR1 SGHDN and CDR2 FVKESK. The CDR3 totals 16 residues. V was cut by 1 base and J by 0 bases, with 10 bases left in between. CDR3 sequence (DNA): TGTGCCAGCAGCCAAGTCGCGGGGTTCTCCTACAATGAGCAGTTCTTC. It is translated as CASSQVAGFSYNEQFF.

V usage is TRBV5-1 and J usage is TRBJ2-6; 9 bases fit TRBD1. The V gene's germline CDR1 is SGHRS and CDR2 YFSETQ. Losses at the gene ends were 2 bases for V and 3 bases for J; bases not matched to a gene: 3. The CDR3 runs to 16 residues. Here the CDR3 DNA reads TGCGCCAGCAGCTTCAACAGGGGGCTTGGGGCCAACGTCCTGACTTTC. Protein: CASSFNRGLGANVLTF.

This clone was counted a single time. The chain joins TRBV19 to TRBJ2-1; 15 nucleotides agree with TRBD2. V lost 4 bases to trimming and J lost 3 bases; unmatched junction nucleotides: 7. There are 18 residues in the CDR3. The germline V gene has CDR1 LNHDA and CDR2 SQIVND (reference sequence). CDR3 sequence (DNA): TGTGCCAGTAGTACTGGACTAGCGGGAGGGCCTCGCTACAATGAGCAGTTCTTC. Protein: CASSTGLAGGPRYNEQFF.

The chain is built from TRBV6-5 and TRBJ1-2; no clear D. This CDR3 comprises 13 residues. Trimming took off 4 bases at V and 8 bases at J, with 14 bases between the two ends. CDR1 and CDR2 from the germline V gene are MNHEY and SVGAGI. CDR3 amino acids: CASSSTHYRGYTF. The CDR3 DNA is TGTGCCAGCAGTTCCACCCACTATCGCGGCTACACCTTC.

The chain combines TRBV6-6 with TRBJ1-2; D is uncertain. CDR3 length: 12 amino acids. CDR1 is MNHNY, CDR2 SVGAGI, per germline (reference sequence). Between the trimmed V and J ends, which lost 0 bases and 8 bases, there was a span of 7 bases. CDR3 protein: CASSYSIQGYTF. As DNA, the CDR3 is TGTGCCAGCAGTTACTCGATTCAGGGCTACACCTTC.

CDR3 nucleotide sequence: TGTGCCAGCTCAACGTTGCAAGGCCGAGGTGAGCAGTTCTTC. It yields the protein CASSTLQGRGEQFF. V gene TRBV18 combines with J gene TRBJ2-1; D remains ambiguous. The CDR3 runs to 14 residues. Germline assignment: CDR1 KGHSH and CDR2 LQKENI. Trimming stripped 5 bases from V and 9 bases from J, with 17 bases between. The entire variable domain, with the rest obtained from reference TRBV18 and TRBJ2-1, is as follows: NAGVMQNPRHLVRRRGQEARLRCSPMKGHSHVYWYRQLPEEGLKFMVYLQKENIIDESGMPKERFSAEFPKEGPSILRIQQVVRGDSAAYFCASSTLQGRGEQFFGPGTRLTVL.

In its sample, this clone was seen once. The chain links TRBV7-2 to TRBJ1-3; D is unclear. The CDR3 runs 13 residues. The V end lost 3 bases, the J end lost 0 bases, and 3 bases lay between the germline ends. Germline CDR1 is SGHTA and CDR2 is FQGNSA. This chain's CDR3 is CASSFISGNTIYF. The DNA of the CDR3 is TGTGCCAGCAGCTTCATCTCTGGAAACACCATATATTTT.

V is TRBV5-1 and J is TRBJ2-5, with 10 positions matching TRBD1. The CDR3 totals 15 residues. J lost 4 bases, V lost 5 bases, and 8 bases had no gene match. Germline V gives CDR1 SGHRS, CDR2 YFSETQ. CDR3 sequence reads: CASRGTGAPRETQYF. CDR3 in DNA: TGCGCCAGCAGGGGGACAGGGGCTCCTAGAGAGACCCAGTACTTC.

This clone was picked up a small number of times. The V call is TRBV18, the J call TRBJ1-6, with TRBD1 matching over 7 bases. The CDR3 extends over 14 amino acids. The V gene end was trimmed by 3 bases and the J gene end by 6 bases; junction bases not matched to a gene: 2. Germline assignment: CDR1 KGHSH and CDR2 LQKENI. The CDR3 DNA reads TGTGCCAGCTCACCGACAGGGCCTAATTCACCCCTCCACTTT. It specifies CASSPTGPNSPLHF.

The chain recombines TRBV10-3 with TRBJ2-1; D might be TRBD2 (5 bases). V dropped 6 bases and J dropped 10 bases, with 19 bases sitting between them. The CDR3 loop spans 14 amino acids. Germline lookup yields CDR1 ENHRY and CDR2 SYGVKD. CDR3 protein: CAIRANVGGDEQFF. Here the CDR3 DNA reads TGTGCCATCAGGGCCAACGTTGGAGGTGACGAGCAGTTCTTC.

The chain is built from TRBV6-1 and TRBJ1-5, with TRBD1 identical over 9 bases. V trimming: 7 bases; J trimming: 5 bases; junction bases outside the gene matches: 3. Per germline, CDR1 MNHNS and CDR2 SASEGT. CDR3 size: 13 residues. CDR3 sequence reads: CASKGQGDQPQHF. The CDR3 DNA is TGTGCCAGCAAGGGACAGGGAGATCAGCCCCAGCATTTT.

The V and J genes are TRBV5-1 and TRBJ2-5; TRBD2 matches at 8 bases. The end of the DNA is better explained by TRBJ2-7, so the J call may be wrong. Germline V gene lookup returns CDR1 SGHRS and CDR2 YFSETQ. The CDR3 covers 14 residues. This chain's CDR3 is CASSLAAGVSEQYF. The CDR3 nucleotides are TGCGCCAGCAGCTTGGCAGCGGGAGTTTCCGAGCAGTACTTC.

This chain connects TRBV12-5 to TRBJ2-3; 8 bases align to TRBD1. The CDR3 is 15 residues long. The V gene end was trimmed by 1 base and the J gene end by 3 bases; junction bases not matched to a gene: 3. Germline lookup yields CDR1 LGHNT and CDR2 FRNRAP. The CDR3 DNA reads as TGTGCTAGTGGTTTGGAACAGGGGGGAACAGATACGCAGTATTTT. This sequence encodes CASGLEQGGTDTQYF. Combining the CDR3 with reference TRBV12-5 and TRBJ2-3 gives the whole variable domain DARVTQTPRHKVTEMGQEVTMRCQPILGHNTVFWYRQTMMQGLELLAYFRNRAPLDDSGMPKDRFSAEMPDATLATLKIQPSEPRDSAVYFCASGLEQGGTDTQYFGPGTRLTVL.

A few counts support this clone. The chain couples TRBV20-1 to TRBJ1-4; D unresolved. CDR3 length equals 11 residues. Germline V gives CDR1 DFQATT, CDR2 SNEGSKA (reference sequence). Trimming took 6 bases from V and 7 from J, leaving 9 bases between them. The CDR3, as DNA: TGCAGTGCAAGCTACGGTGAAAAACTGTTTTTT. This encodes CSASYGEKLFF.

The rearrangement joins TRBV29-1 to TRBJ1-1, with 7 bases matching TRBD1. V shed 4 bases, J shed 5 bases, and the junction held 4 bases outside the gene matches. This CDR3 is 12 amino acids long. From germline, CDR1 is SQVTM and CDR2 ANQGSEA. The DNA of the CDR3 is TGCAGCGTTGCCGCAGGGGGGACTGAAGCTTTCTTT. This gives the protein CSVAAGGTEAFF.

The count of this clone is one. The chain is built from TRBV6-5 and TRBJ1-2; no definite D call. Germline CDR1 MNHEY, CDR2 SVGAGI. The CDR3 spans 14 residues. Trimming left V 1 base short and J 0 bases short, with 6 bases between. CDR3 sequence: CASSYYTSNYGYTF. For the CDR3, the DNA is TGTGCCAGCAGTTACTACACCTCTAACTATGGCTACACCTTC.

This clone was detected only once. The chain carries TRBV2 and TRBJ2-1; D might be TRBD1 (6 bases). The V end was cut by 8 bases, the J end by 7 bases, with 21 bases between. The germline V gene encodes CDR1 SNHLY and CDR2 FYNNEI. The CDR3 is made up of 15 amino acids. Here the CDR3 DNA reads TGTGCCAGCCGGACCTTACAGGGAAGGTTGAATGAGCAGTTCTTC. Encoded protein: CASRTLQGRLNEQFF.

This chain joins TRBV29-1 and TRBJ2-2; D might be TRBD2 (6 bases). The ends were cut back, 4 bases at V and 4 bases at J, with 16 bases in the middle. The germline CDR1 and CDR2 sequences are SQVTM and ANQGSEA. The CDR3 totals 15 residues. CDR3: CSVVGGERGTGELFF. As DNA, the CDR3 is TGCAGCGTTGTCGGAGGGGAACGGGGCACCGGGGAGCTGTTTTTT.

This chain links TRBV7-9 with TRBJ1-2; possibly TRBD1 for D (5 bases). CDR1 and CDR2 (germline): SEHNR, FQNEAQ (reference sequence). Trimming removed 6 bases at V and 12 bases at J, with 14 bases between. This CDR3 comprises 11 residues. The CDR3 DNA sequence: TGTGCCAGCAGTTCAGGGTTGAACAACACCTTC. Residues: CASSSGLNNTF.

V and J are TRBV27 and TRBJ2-1; D call uncertain. CDR3 length: 18 amino acids. Trimming took 0 bases from V and 2 from J, leaving 17 bases between them. The V gene's germline CDR1 is MNHEY and CDR2 SMNVEV (reference sequence). Written as DNA, the CDR3 is TGTGCCAGCAGTTTATCGCTCGCCCAAACAAATACCTACAATGAGCAGTTCTTC. This encodes CASSLSLAQTNTYNEQFF.

The J gene is TRBJ1-1, the V gene TRBV7-9, with a possible D match to TRBD1 (6 bases). CDR1 and CDR2 from the germline V gene are SEHNR and FQNEAQ (reference sequence). This CDR3 has 17 amino acids. V was cut by 5 bases and J by 0 bases, with 19 bases left in between. CDR3 nucleotides: TGTGCCAGCAGCGATCAAGTGGGGGGGCGAATGAACACTGAAGCTTTCTTT. Its translation: CASSDQVGGRMNTEAFF.

This clone came up a few times. This chain connects TRBV6-5 to TRBJ2-7, with a tentative D call TRBD2 (6 bases). The CDR3 has 16 amino acids. The germline V gene encodes CDR1 MNHEY and CDR2 SVGAGI. Trimming removed 0 bases from V and 4 bases from J, with 16 bases in between. The CDR3 DNA reads as TGTGCCAGCAGTTACTCGAGTCGTCCGGGGGTTTACGAGCAGTACTTC. It specifies CASSYSSRPGVYEQYF.

This chain uses TRBV9 with TRBJ1-1; unclear D gene. Per the germline V gene, CDR1 is SGDLS and CDR2 is YYNGEE. V lost 3 bases to trimming and J lost 1 base, with 13 bases between them. CDR3 length equals 15 residues. CDR3 protein: CASSGERIGNTEAFF. In DNA form, the CDR3 reads TGTGCCAGCAGCGGGGAGAGAATCGGGAACACTGAAGCTTTCTTT.